These 21 T cell receptor beta chains were all obtained from the same sample, sequenced in a study of monozygotic twins with inflammatory bowel disease. Using the 5' RACE reads, TCRdb records one entry per CDR3 protein without DNA. This sample's clone table lists approximately 400,000 distinct CDR3 sequences. Specimen: blood. These receptors came from a human donor with ulcerative colitis or Crohn's disease, or a healthy co-twin of an affected twin (not recorded which).

The genes are TRBV6-2 or TRBV6-3 and TRBJ2-1; TCRdb returns TRBD1, unconfirmable since there is no DNA. The CDR3 spans 14 residues. Germline lookup yields CDR1 MNHEY and CDR2 SVGEGT. The CDR3 loop is CASSSRDNLREQFF.

The chain recombines TRBV4-1 with TRBJ1-1; the TRBD1 assignment by TCRdb is unverifiable without DNA. Germline assignment: CDR1 MGHRA and CDR2 YSYEKL. The CDR3 spans 14 residues. CDR3 region: CASSQAGGYTEAFF.

The V call is TRBV29-1, the J call TRBJ1-4; TCRdb outputs TRBD1, but without DNA this stays unchecked. The CDR3 has 13 amino acids. Germline values: CDR1 SQVTM, CDR2 ANQGSEA. The CDR3 here is CSVLRASNEKLFF.

The V call is TRBV12-3 or TRBV12-4, the J call TRBJ2-2. The CDR3 totals 13 residues. CDR3 sequence reads: CASREQNTGELFF.

The CDR3: CASSSTGFGWYEQYF. This chain connects TRBV12-3 or TRBV12-4 to TRBJ2-7; as DNA is missing, the TRBD1 call by TCRdb cannot be tested. CDR3 length equals 15 residues.

This sequence joins TRBV30 and TRBJ1-2. The CDR3 length is 11 residues. Germline V gene sequence: CDR1 GTSNPN, CDR2 SVGIG (reference sequence). The CDR3 reads CAWRGSSGYTF.

The chain's CDR3 is CASGLSVSGNTIYF. The V and J genes are TRBV5-5 and TRBJ1-3. Germline V gene sequence: CDR1 SGHKS, CDR2 YYEKEE (reference sequence). The CDR3 totals 14 residues.

V gene TRBV20-1 combines with J gene TRBJ2-2; TCRdb gives TRBD2 as the D gene, but with no DNA this cannot be confirmed. The CDR3 loop spans 12 amino acids. CDR1 DFQATT and CDR2 SNEGSKA come from the germline V gene (reference sequence). The CDR3 reads CSARAGAGELFF.

This rearrangement joins TRBV11-1 to TRBJ2-3; with no DNA, the TCRdb D assignment of TRBD2 cannot be verified. The V gene's germline CDR1 is SGHAT and CDR2 FQDESV (reference sequence). The CDR3 is made up of 13 amino acids. The CDR3 loop is CATGSGSTDTQYF.

V gene TRBV6-5 combines with J gene TRBJ1-1; TCRdb returns TRBD1, unconfirmable since there is no DNA. This CDR3 spans 15 amino acids. Germline values: CDR1 MNHEY, CDR2 SVGAGI. The CDR3 region is CASSYKGAKNTEAFF.

The rearrangement joins TRBV6-5 to TRBJ2-3; the TCRdb D gene call, TRBD1, has no DNA to confirm it. The CDR3 is 15 amino acids. Germline V gene sequence: CDR1 MNHEY, CDR2 SVGAGI. Here the CDR3 reads CASSYSSSAPDTQYF.

J is TRBJ1-2 and V is TRBV6-5; TCRdb names TRBD1, which stays unverified in the absence of DNA. This CDR3 is 14 amino acids long. Per the germline V gene, CDR1 is MNHEY and CDR2 is SVGAGI. The CDR3 here is CASSYRGGIYGYTF.

The chain carries TRBV28 and TRBJ2-1; with no DNA, the TCRdb D assignment of TRBD1 cannot be verified. Germline V gives CDR1 MDHEN, CDR2 SYDVKM. This CDR3 region has 16 residues. The CDR3 loop is CASSKGGASSYNEQFF.

The chain carries TRBV12-3 or TRBV12-4 and TRBJ1-2; without DNA, the TCRdb call of TRBD1 cannot be checked. This CDR3 region has 13 residues. The CDR3 is CASSLGTVAGYTF.

The chain links TRBV29-1 to TRBJ2-2; with no DNA, the TCRdb D assignment of TRBD2 cannot be verified. The germline V gene encodes CDR1 SQVTM and CDR2 ANQGSEA. The CDR3 has 14 amino acids. This CDR3 is CSGTGTRNTGELFF.

The chain uses TRBV14 and TRBJ1-2. Per germline, CDR1 SGHDN and CDR2 FVKESK. The CDR3 is 13 amino acids. This CDR3 reads CASSHGYRNGYTF.

The gene calls are TRBV4-2 and TRBJ1-4; TCRdb lists TRBD1, though no DNA is available to test this call. From germline, CDR1 is LGHNA and CDR2 YNFKEQ. This CDR3 contains 15 residues. The CDR3 region is CASHTNDRVEGKLFF.

The chain is built from TRBV6-5 and TRBJ2-1; TCRdb's D gene call, TRBD1, goes unchecked for lack of DNA. The CDR3 totals 14 residues. Germline V gene lookup returns CDR1 MNHEY and CDR2 SVGAGI. The CDR3 loop reads CASSYPNMGNEQFF.

The chain combines TRBV4-1 with TRBJ2-5; checking the TCRdb D call of TRBD2 is not possible without DNA. Germline assignment: CDR1 MGHRA and CDR2 YSYEKL. This CDR3 is built from 15 residues. The CDR3 loop is CASSQGFVGEETQYF.

The chain is built from TRBV14 and TRBJ2-7; TCRdb lists TRBD1, though no DNA is available to test this call. This CDR3 has 14 residues. Germline CDR1 and CDR2: SGHDN and FVKESK. CDR3 loop: CASSQYGGFYEQYF.

This sequence joins TRBV19 and TRBJ1-1; checking the TCRdb D call of TRBD1 is not possible without DNA. Germline V gives CDR1 LNHDA, CDR2 SQIVND (reference sequence). This CDR3 has 15 amino acids. The CDR3 loop reads CASSMGQVFYTEAFF.